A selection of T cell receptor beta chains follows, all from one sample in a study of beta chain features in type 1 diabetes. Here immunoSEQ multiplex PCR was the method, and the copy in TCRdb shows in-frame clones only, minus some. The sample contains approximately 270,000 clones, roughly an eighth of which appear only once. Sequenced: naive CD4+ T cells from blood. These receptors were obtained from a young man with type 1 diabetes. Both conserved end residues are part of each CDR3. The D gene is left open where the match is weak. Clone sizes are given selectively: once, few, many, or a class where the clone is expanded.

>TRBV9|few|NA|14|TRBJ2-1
TGTGCCAGCAGCGTAGAGTCAGGCCGCAATGAGCAGTTCTTC
CASSVESGRNEQFF
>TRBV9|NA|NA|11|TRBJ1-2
TGTGCCAGCAGCGGAGAACCTGGCTACACCTTC
CASSGEPGYTF
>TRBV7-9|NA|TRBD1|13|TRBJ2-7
TGTGCCAGCAGCCTCTGGGACAGGGGCGAGCAGTACTTC
CASSLWDRGEQYF
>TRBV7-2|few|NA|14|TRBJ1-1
TGTGCCAGCAGGTCGGGAGGGTCGGGGACTGAAGCTTTCTTT
CASRSGGSGTEAFF
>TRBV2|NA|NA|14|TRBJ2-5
TGTGCCAGCAGTGTTCTTTCGGGGAGGGAGACCCAGTACTTC
CASSVLSGRETQYF
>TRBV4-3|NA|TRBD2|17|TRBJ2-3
TGCGCCAGCAGCCAACATGGACTAGCGGGGGACACAGATACGCAGTATTTT
CASSQHGLAGDTDTQYF
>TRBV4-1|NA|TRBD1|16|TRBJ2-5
TGCGCCAGCAGCCAGACAGGGGCCTCGTACCAAGAGACCCAGTACTTC
CASSQTGASYQETQYF
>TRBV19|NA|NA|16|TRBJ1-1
TGTGCCAGTAGTGGGGGGTGGGGGACGGAGTACACTGAAGCTTTCTTT
CASSGGWGTEYTEAFF
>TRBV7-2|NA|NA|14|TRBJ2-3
TGTGCCAGCAGCCTCGGACGGGATGGGGATACGCAGTATTTT
CASSLGRDGDTQYF
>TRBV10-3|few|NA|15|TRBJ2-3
TGTGCCATCAGTGAGTCTTCGGGGTTTACAGATACGCAGTATTTT
CAISESSGFTDTQYF
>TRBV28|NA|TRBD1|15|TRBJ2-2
TGTGCCAGCAGTTTAAACAGGGGAGTCGCCGGGGAGCTGTTTTTT
CASSLNRGVAGELFF
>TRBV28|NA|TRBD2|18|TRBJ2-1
TGTGCCAGCAGTTCAGGGACTAGCGGAATAAGCTCCTACAATGAGCAGTTCTTC
CASSSGTSGISSYNEQFF
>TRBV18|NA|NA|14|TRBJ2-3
TGTGCCAGCTCACCTGGGGGCCCCCAAGATACGCAGTATTTT
CASSPGGPQDTQYF
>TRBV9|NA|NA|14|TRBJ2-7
TGTGCCAGCAGCGCCGGGACTCCTGCCTACGAGCAGTACTTC
CASSAGTPAYEQYF
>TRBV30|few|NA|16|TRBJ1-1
TGTGCCTGGAGTGTACTGGGGGGGCGAGGGAACACTGAAGCTTTCTTT
CAWSVLGGRGNTEAFF
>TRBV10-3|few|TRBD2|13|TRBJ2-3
TGTGCCATCAGCGCGGGAGTGGCGGATACGCAGTATTTT
CAISAGVADTQYF
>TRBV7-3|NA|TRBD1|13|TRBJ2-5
TGTGCCAGCAGCTTGACAGGGGTAGAGACCCAGTACTTC
CASSLTGVETQYF
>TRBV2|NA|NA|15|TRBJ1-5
TGTGCCAGCAGTGAAGAGGCCGCGGCGGGGCAGCCCCAGCATTTT
CASSEEAAAGQPQHF
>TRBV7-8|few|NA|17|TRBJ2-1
TGTGCCAGCAGGGCCGGCCGAGTAGGGGGGACTATTCTTGAGCAGTTCTTC
CASRAGRVGGTILEQFF
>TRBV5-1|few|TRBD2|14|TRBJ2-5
TGCGCCAGCAGCGGGCCTAGCGGGCGGGAGACCCAGTACTTC
CASSGPSGRETQYF
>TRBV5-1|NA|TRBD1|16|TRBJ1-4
TGCGCCAGCAGCGGTGGTGACAGGGGGCAAAGTGAAAAACTGTTTTTT
CASSGGDRGQSEKLFF
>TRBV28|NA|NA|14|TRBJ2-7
TGTGCCAGCAGTTTGGGCGGGCCCCCGGACGAGCAGTACTTC
CASSLGGPPDEQYF
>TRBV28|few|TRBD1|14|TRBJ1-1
TGTGCCAGCAGGGGGGACAGACTGAACACTGAAGCTTTCTTT
CASRGDRLNTEAFF
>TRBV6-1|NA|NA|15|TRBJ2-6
TGTGCCAGCATCCCAGGACATTCTGGGGCCAACGTCCTGACTTTC
CASIPGHSGANVLTF
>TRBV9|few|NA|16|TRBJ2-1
TGTGCCAGCAGCTCCTCCGTGGAGCGGGCCTACAATGAGCAGTTCTTC
CASSSSVERAYNEQFF
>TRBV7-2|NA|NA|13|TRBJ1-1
TGTGCCAGCAGATGGTCGAGGAACACTGAAGCTTTCTTT
CASRWSRNTEAFF
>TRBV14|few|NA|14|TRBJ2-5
TGTGCCAGCAGCCAAGCCCAGGCGTTGGGGACCCAGTACTTC
CASSQAQALGTQYF
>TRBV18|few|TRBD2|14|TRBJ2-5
TGTGCCAGCTCAGCGACTAGCGGGAGAGAGACCCAGTACTTC
CASSATSGRETQYF
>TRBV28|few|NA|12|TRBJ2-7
TGTGCCAGCAGCCCAGAACGCAGAGAGCAGTACTTC
CASSPERREQYF
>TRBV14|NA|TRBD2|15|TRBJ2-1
TGTGCCAGCAGCCAACTAGCGGGTCGGAAGGGTGAGCAGTTCTTC
CASSQLAGRKGEQFF
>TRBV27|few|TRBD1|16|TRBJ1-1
TGTGCCAGCAGTTCTACAGGGGGGAACTGGAACACTGAAGCTTTCTTT
CASSSTGGNWNTEAFF